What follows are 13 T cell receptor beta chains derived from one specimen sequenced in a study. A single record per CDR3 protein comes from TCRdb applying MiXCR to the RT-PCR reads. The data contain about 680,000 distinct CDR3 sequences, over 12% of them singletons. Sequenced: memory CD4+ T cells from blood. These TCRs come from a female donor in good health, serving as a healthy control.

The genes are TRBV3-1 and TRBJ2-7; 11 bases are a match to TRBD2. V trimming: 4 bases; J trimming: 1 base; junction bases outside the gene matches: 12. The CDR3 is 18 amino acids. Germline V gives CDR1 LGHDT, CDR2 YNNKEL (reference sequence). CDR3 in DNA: TGTGCCAGCAGCCCGTTGGGACTAGCGGATTGGTTTTCCTACGAGCAGTACTTC. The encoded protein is CASSPLGLADWFSYEQYF.

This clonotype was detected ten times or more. The CDR3 nucleotides are TGTGCCAGCAGCGTAGACACAGCTGGGGCCAACGTCCTGACTTTC. Translating it yields CASSVDTAGANVLTF. The rearrangement links TRBV7-2 to TRBJ2-6; D unclear. This CDR3 is 15 amino acids long. CDR1 SGHTA and CDR2 FQGNSA come from the germline V gene. The V end was cut by 5 bases, the J end by 2 bases, with 10 bases between.

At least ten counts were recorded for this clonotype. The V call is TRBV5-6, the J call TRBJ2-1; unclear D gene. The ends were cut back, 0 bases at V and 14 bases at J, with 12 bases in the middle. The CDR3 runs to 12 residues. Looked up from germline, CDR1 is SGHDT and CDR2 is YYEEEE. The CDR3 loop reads CASSLEPPEEFF. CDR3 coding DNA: TGTGCCAGCAGCTTGGAACCACCGGAAGAGTTCTTC.

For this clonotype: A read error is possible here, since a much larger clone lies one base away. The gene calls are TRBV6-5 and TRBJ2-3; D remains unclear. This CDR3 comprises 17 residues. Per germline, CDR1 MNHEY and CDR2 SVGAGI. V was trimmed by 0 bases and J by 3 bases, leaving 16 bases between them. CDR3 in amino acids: CASSYSLGPTHTDTQYF. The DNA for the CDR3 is TGTGCCAGCAGTTACTCGTTAGGGCCAACTCATACAGATACGCAGTATTTT.

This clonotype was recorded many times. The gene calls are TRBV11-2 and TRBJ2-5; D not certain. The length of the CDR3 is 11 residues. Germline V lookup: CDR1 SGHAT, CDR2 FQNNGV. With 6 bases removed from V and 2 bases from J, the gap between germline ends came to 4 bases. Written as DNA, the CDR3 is TGTGCCAGCAGACTACAAGAGACCCAGTACTTC. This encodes CASRLQETQYF. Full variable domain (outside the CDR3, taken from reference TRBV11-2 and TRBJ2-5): EAGVAQSPRYKIIEKRQSVAFWCNPISGHATLYWYQQILGQGPKLLIQFQNNGVVDDSQLPKDRFSAERLKGVDSTLKIQPAKLEDSAVYLCASRLQETQYFGPGTRLLVL.

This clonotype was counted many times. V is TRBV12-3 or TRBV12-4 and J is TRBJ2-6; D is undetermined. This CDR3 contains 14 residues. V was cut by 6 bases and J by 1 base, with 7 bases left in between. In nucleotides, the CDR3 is TGTGCCAGCAGGGTTGGTTCTGGGGCCAACGTCCTGACTTTC. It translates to CASRVGSGANVLTF.

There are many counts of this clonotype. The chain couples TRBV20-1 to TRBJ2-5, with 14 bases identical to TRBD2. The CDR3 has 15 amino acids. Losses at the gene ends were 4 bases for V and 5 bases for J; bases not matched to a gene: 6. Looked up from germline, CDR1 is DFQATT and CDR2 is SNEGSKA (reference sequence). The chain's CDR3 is CSATGTSGRGETQYF. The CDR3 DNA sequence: TGCAGTGCTACCGGGACTAGCGGGAGAGGGGAGACCCAGTACTTC.

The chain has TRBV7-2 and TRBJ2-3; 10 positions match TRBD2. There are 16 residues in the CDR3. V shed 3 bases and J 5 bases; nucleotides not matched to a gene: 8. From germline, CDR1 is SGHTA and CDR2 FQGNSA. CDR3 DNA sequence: TGTGCCAGCAGCTTGACGAGCGGGGGGGCGGGAGATACGCAGTATTTT. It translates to CASSLTSGGAGDTQYF.

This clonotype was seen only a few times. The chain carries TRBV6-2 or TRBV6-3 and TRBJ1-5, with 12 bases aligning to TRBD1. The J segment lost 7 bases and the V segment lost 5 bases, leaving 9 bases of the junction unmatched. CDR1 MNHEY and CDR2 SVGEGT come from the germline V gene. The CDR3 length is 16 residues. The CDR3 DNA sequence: TGTGCCAGCAGTCCTCGGGGACAGGGGGCAGGCCAGCCCCAGCATTTT. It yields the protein CASSPRGQGAGQPQHF.

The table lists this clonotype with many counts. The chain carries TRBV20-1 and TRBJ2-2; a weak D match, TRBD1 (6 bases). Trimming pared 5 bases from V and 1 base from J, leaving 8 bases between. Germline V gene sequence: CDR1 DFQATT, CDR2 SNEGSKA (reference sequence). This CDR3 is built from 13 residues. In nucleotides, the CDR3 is TGCAGTGCTGCGGACAGGAACACCGGGGAGCTGTTTTTT. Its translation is CSAADRNTGELFF.

CDR3 sequence: CSARGYGYTF. In DNA, the CDR3 is TGCAGTGCCAGGGGCTATGGCTACACCTTC. This chain joins TRBV20-1 and TRBJ1-2, with D possibly matching TRBD1 (6 bases). The germline V gene has CDR1 DFQATT and CDR2 SNEGSKA (reference sequence). CDR3 length equals 10 residues. V was cut by 6 bases and J by 4 bases, with 6 bases left in between.

The CDR3 DNA reads TGTGCCAGCAGCCAAGCTTCAGGGCATCAGCCCCAGCATTTT. It translates to CASSQASGHQPQHF. The chain employs TRBV3-1 and TRBJ1-5, with D perhaps matching TRBD1 (5 bases). CDR3 length: 14 residues. Trimming removed 1 base from V and 5 bases from J, with 9 bases in between. Germline CDR1 is LGHDT and CDR2 is YNNKEL (reference sequence).

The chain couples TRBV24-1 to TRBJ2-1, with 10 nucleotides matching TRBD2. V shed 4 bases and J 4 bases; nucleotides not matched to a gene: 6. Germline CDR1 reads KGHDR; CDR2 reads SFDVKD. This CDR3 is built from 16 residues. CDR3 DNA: TGTGCCACCAGTGACCCAGGACTAGCGGATTACAATGAGCAGTTCTTC. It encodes CATSDPGLADYNEQFF.